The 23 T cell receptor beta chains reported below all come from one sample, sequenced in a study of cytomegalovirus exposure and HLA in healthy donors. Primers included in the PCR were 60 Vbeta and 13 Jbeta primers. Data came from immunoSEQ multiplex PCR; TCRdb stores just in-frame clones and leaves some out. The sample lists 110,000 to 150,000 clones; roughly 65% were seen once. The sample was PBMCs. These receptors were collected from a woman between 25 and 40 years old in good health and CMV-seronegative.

CDR3 nucleotides: TGTGCCAGCAGCAAAGCCACAGGGGCCCCCGGCGAGCAGTACTTC. Translated: CASSKATGAPGEQYF. This chain joins TRBV21-1 and TRBJ2-7; the D call of TRBD1 is as the table states it, not checked on the DNA. TRBV21-1 is tagged as a pseudogene. This CDR3 spans 15 amino acids.

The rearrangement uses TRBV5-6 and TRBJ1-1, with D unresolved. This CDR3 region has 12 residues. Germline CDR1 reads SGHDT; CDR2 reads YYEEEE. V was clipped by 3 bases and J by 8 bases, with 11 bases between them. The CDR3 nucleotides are TGTGCCAGCAGCTGGTTGGGCTCCGAAGCTTTCTTT. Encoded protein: CASSWLGSEAFF.

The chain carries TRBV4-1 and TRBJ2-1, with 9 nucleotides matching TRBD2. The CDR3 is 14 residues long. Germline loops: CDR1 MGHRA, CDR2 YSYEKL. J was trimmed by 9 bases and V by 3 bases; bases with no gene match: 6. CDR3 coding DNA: TGCGCCAGCAGCCAGTGGGGGACTAGCCCTGAGCAGTTCTTC. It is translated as CASSQWGTSPEQFF.

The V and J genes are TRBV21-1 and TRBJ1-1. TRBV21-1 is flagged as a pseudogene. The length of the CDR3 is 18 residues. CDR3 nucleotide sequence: TGTGCCAGCAGCCCACGGACTGGGAAAGGCGTCAGGAACACTGAAGCTTTCTTT. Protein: CASSPRTGKGVRNTEAFF.

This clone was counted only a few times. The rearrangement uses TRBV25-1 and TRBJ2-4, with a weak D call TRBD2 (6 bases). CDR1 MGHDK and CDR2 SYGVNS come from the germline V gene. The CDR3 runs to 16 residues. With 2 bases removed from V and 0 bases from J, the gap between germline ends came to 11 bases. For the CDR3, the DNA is TGTGCCAGCAGTGAACCGGGGGATCTAGCCAAAAACATTCAGTACTTC. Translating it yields CASSEPGDLAKNIQYF.

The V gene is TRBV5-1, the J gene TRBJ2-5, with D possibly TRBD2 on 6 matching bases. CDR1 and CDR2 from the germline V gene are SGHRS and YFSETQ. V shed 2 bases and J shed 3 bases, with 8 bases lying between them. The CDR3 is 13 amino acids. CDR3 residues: CASSFPGEETQYF. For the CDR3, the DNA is TGCGCCAGCAGCTTCCCGGGGGAAGAGACCCAGTACTTC.

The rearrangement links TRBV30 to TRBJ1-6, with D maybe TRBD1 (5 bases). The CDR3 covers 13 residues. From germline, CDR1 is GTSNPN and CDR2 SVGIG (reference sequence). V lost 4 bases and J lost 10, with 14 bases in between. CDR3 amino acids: CAWNPRRGSPLHF. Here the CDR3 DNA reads TGTGCCTGGAACCCCCGAAGGGGCTCACCCCTCCACTTT.

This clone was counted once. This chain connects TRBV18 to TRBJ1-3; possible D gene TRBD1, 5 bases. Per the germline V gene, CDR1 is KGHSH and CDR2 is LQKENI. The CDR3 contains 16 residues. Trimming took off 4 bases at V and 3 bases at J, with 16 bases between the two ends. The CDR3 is CASSRLQEWDGNTIYF. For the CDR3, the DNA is TGTGCCAGCTCACGATTACAGGAATGGGATGGAAACACCATATATTTT.

The CDR3 here is CASSLKSGVLYNYGYTF. DNA for the CDR3: TGTGCCAGCAGTTTAAAGTCAGGGGTTCTGTATAACTATGGCTACACCTTC. This chain links TRBV27 with TRBJ1-2, with D possibly TRBD1 on 6 matching bases. The CDR3 has 17 residues. Trimming took off 2 bases at V and 1 base at J, with 17 bases between the two ends. The germline V gene encodes CDR1 MNHEY and CDR2 SMNVEV (reference sequence).

The CDR3 loop reads CASSRQAAGGFDTQYF. CDR3 coding DNA: TGTGCCAGCTCACGACAGGCAGCGGGAGGATTTGATACGCAGTATTTT. The chain combines TRBV18 with TRBJ2-3, with TRBD2 identical over 9 bases. Losses at the gene ends were 4 bases for V and 6 bases for J; bases not matched to a gene: 11. This CDR3 has 16 amino acids. The V gene's germline CDR1 is KGHSH and CDR2 LQKENI.

This CDR3 is CASKSSGTDTQYF. The CDR3, as DNA: TGTGCCAGTAAAAGCAGCGGCACAGATACGCAGTATTTT. The chain employs TRBV19 and TRBJ2-3; D gene unclear. The CDR3 is 13 residues long. The V end was cut by 7 bases, the J end by 1 base, with 9 bases between. The germline V gene has CDR1 LNHDA and CDR2 SQIVND (reference sequence). Full variable domain (outside the CDR3, taken from reference TRBV19 and TRBJ2-3): DGGITQSPKYLFRKEGQNVTLSCEQNLNHDAMYWYRQDPGQGLRLIYYSQIVNDFQKGDIAEGYSVSREKKESFPLTVTSAQKNPTAFYLCASKSSGTDTQYFGPGTRLTVL.

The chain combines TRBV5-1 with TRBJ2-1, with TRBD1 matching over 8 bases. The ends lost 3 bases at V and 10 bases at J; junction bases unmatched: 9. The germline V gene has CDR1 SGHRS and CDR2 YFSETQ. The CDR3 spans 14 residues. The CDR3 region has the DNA TGCGCCAGCAGCTCGGACCCACAGGGGGGAGAGCAGTTCTTC. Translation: CASSSDPQGGEQFF.

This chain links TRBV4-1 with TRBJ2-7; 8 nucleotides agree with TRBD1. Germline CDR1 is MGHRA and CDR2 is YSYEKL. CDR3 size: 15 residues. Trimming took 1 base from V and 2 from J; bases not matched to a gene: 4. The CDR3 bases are TGCGCCAGCAGCCAAGGAACAGGGGGGACCTACGAGCAGTACTTC. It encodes CASSQGTGGTYEQYF.

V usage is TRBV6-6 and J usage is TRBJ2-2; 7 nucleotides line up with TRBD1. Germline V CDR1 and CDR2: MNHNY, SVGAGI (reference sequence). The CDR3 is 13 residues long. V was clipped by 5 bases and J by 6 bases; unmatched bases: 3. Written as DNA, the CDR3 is TGTGCCAGCAGTGAGACAGGGTCCGGGGAGCTGTTTTTT. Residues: CASSETGSGELFF.

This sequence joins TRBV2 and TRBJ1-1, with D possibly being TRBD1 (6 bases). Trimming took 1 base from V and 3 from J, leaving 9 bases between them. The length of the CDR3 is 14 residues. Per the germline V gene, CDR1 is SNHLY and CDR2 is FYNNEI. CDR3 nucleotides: TGTGCCAGCAGTGAAGTTGGGACATACACTGAAGCTTTCTTT. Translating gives CASSEVGTYTEAFF.

Here the CDR3 reads CAISEWDRGPNTIYF. The DNA of the CDR3 is TGTGCCATCAGTGAATGGGACAGGGGGCCTAACACCATATATTTT. This sequence joins TRBV10-3 and TRBJ1-3; 12 positions agree with TRBD1. The CDR3 contains 15 residues. V lost 3 bases to trimming and J lost 7 bases; unmatched junction nucleotides: 4. Germline V gene sequence: CDR1 ENHRY, CDR2 SYGVKD.

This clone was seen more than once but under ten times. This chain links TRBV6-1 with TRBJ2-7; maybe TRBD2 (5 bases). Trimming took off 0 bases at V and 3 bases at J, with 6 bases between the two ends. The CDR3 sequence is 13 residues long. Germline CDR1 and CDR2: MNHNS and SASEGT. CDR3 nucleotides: TGTGCCAGCAGTGAAGCTGGGAGCTACGAGCAGTACGTC. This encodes CASSEAGSYEQYV.

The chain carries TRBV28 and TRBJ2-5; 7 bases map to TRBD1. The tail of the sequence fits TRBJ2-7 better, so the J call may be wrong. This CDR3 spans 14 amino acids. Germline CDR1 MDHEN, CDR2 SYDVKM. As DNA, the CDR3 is TGTGCCAGCAGTTTTACGGGACAGATCTACGAGCAGTACTTC. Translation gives CASSFTGQIYEQYF.

CDR3 coding DNA: TGTGCCAGCAAGTACGTGGCAGGCCGCAATGAGCAGTTCTTC. This codes for CASKYVAGRNEQFF. The genes are TRBV6-6 and TRBJ2-1; no definite D call. CDR1 is MNHNY and CDR2 is SVGAGI in the germline V gene (reference sequence). V lost 7 bases to trimming and J lost 6 bases, with 16 bases between them. The CDR3 is 14 amino acids.

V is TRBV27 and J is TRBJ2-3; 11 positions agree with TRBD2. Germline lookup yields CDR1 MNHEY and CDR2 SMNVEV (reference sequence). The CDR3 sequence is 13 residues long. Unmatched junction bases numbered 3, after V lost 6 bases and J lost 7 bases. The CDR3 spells CASRASGGYTQYF. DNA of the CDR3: TGTGCCAGCAGGGCTAGCGGGGGGTATACGCAGTATTTT.

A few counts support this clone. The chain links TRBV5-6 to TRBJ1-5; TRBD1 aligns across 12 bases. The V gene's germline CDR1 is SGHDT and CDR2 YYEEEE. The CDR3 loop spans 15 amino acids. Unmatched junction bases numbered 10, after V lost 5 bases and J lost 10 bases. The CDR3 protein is CASSRTGTGGNPQHF. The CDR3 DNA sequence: TGTGCCAGCAGTAGAACCGGGACAGGGGGCAATCCCCAGCATTTT.

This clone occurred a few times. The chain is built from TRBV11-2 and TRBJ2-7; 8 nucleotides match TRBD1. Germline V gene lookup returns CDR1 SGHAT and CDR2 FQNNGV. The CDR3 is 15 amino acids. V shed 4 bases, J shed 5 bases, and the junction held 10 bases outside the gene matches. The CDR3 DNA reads TGTGCCAGCAGCTCCGGACAGGGTTGCGTACACGAGCAGTACGTC. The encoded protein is CASSSGQGCVHEQYV.

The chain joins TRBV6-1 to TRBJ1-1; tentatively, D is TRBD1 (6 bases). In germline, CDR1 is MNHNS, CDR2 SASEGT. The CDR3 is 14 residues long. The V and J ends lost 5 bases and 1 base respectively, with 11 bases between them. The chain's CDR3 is CASSTRTENTEAFF. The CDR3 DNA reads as TGTGCCAGCAGTACTCGGACAGAGAACACTGAAGCTTTCTTT.